The source of this TCR beta chain is a study of T cell responses to AZD1222 COVID-19 vaccine. V shed 5 bases and J shed 5 bases, with 22 bases lying between them. The CDR3 extends over 16 amino acids. Germline V gives CDR1 SGHAT, CDR2 FQNNGV. This clone showed up just once. Profiling relied on immunoSEQ multiplex PCR, and the TCRdb table lists in-frame clones only, not all of them. The sample lists some 99,000 clones, 88% occurring once. The sequenced sample was peripheral blood, obtained 28 days after the second AZD1222 dose. The sequence derives from an adult who received the AZD1222 COVID-19 vaccine. The chain has TRBV11-2 and TRBJ2-7, with D tentatively TRBD2 (6 bases). As DNA, the CDR3 is TGTGCCAGCAGCCTAAGTTCGGGAGAAGGTGCCCACGAGCAGTACTTC. This encodes CASSLSSGEGAHEQYF.